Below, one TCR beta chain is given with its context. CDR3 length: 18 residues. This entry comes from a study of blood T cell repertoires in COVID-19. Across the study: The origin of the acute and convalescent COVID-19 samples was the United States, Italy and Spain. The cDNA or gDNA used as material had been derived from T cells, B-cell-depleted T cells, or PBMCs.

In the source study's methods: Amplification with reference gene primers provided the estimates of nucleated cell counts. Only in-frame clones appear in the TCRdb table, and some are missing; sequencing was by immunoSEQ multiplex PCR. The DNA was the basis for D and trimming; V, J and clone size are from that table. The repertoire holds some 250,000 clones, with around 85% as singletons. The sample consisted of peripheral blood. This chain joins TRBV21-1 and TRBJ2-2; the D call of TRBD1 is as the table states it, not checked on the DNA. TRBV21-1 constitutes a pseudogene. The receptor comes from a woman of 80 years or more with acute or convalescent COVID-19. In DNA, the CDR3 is TGTGCCAGCAGCATCCGAACCGGGACATGGAGACTCACCGGGGAGCTGTTTTTT. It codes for CASSIRTGTWRLTGELFF.